A selection of T cell receptor beta chains follows, all from one sample in a study of cytomegalovirus exposure and HLA in healthy donors. TCRdb's table, derived via immunoSEQ multiplex PCR, lists solely in-frame clones and lacks some. The sample comprises roughly 90,000 clones, 78% of which are singletons, and 4.6% rests with the top ten. Sequencing used PBMCs. The source is a woman in her thirties or forties in good health and CMV-seropositive. The CDR3 runs from the conserved cysteine through the conserved F or W. The D gene is left open where the match is weak. Expanded clones get a size class; other rows say once, few or many, or leave the size out.

TRBJ1-1 - few TRBV29-1 CSGQENTEAFF TGCAGCGGCCAGGAGAACACTGAAGCTTTCTTT
TRBJ1-1 TRBD1 - TRBV10-3 CAISRTGGTEAFF TGTGCCATCAGCCGGACAGGGGGCACTGAAGCTTTCTTT
TRBJ1-1 - - TRBV7-6 CASSLDQGGTEAFF TGTGCCAGCAGCTTAGATCAGGGTGGCACTGAAGCTTTCTTT
TRBJ2-1 TRBD2 - TRBV19 CASSIGGSGSSYNEQFF TGTGCCAGTAGTATAGGGGGTAGCGGGAGTTCCTACAATGAGCAGTTCTTC
TRBJ2-5 TRBD2 - TRBV7-9 CASSFPGTSTETQYF TGTGCCAGCAGCTTTCCCGGGACTAGTACAGAGACCCAGTACTTC
TRBJ2-5 TRBD1 once TRBV7-9 CASSFTGGDETQYF TGTGCCAGCAGCTTTACAGGGGGCGACGAGACCCAGTACTTC
TRBJ1-1 - once TRBV7-2 CASSLAASGNTEAFF TGTGCCAGCAGCTTAGCTGCGTCTGGGAACACTGAAGCTTTCTTT
TRBJ1-1 - few TRBV4-3 CASSQASVNTEAFF TGCGCCAGCAGCCAAGCTTCCGTGAACACTGAAGCTTTCTTT
TRBJ2-3 - - TRBV28 CASSMIWGGTDTQYF TGTGCCAGCAGCATGATTTGGGGGGGCACAGATACGCAGTATTTT
TRBJ2-5 - - TRBV28 CASSPGRRETQYF TGTGCCAGCAGTCCTGGGAGGAGAGAGACCCAGTACTTC
TRBJ2-7 TRBD2 - TRBV28 CASSLGGREQYF TGTGCCAGCAGTTTGGGAGGGCGCGAGCAGTACTTC
TRBJ2-1 TRBD2 - TRBV4-2 CASSQGGSGGLKDNEQFF TGTGCCAGCAGCCAAGGGGGTAGCGGGGGTCTAAAAGACAATGAGCAGTTCTTC
TRBJ2-2 TRBD2 - TRBV10-3 CAIRAGGRGGELFF TGTGCCATCAGGGCGGGAGGGAGAGGCGGGGAGCTGTTTTTT
TRBJ1-1 TRBD1 - TRBV9 CASSAGQGHTEAFF TGTGCCAGCAGCGCCGGACAGGGCCACACTGAAGCTTTCTTT
TRBJ2-2 - - TRBV5-4 CASSQSRGTGELFF TGTGCCAGCAGCCAAAGCCGAGGGACCGGGGAGCTGTTTTTT
TRBJ1-4 - - TRBV4-3 CASSHRGARGEKLFF TGCGCCAGCAGCCACCGGGGGGCGCGAGGGGAAAAACTGTTTTTT
TRBJ2-3 TRBD2 - TRBV28 CASSPGGASTDTQYF TGTGCCAGCAGCCCGGGGGGGGCGAGCACAGATACGCAGTATTTT
TRBJ2-7 - few TRBV11-3 CASSATRDGYEQYF TGTGCCAGCAGCGCCACGCGGGACGGCTACGAGCAGTACTTC
TRBJ1-1 TRBD1 - TRBV4-1 CASSPQGGPEAFF TGCGCCAGCAGCCCCCAGGGGGGCCCTGAAGCTTTCTTT
TRBJ2-1 - - TRBV11-3 CASSASSYNEQFF TGTGCCAGCAGCGCGAGCTCCTACAATGAGCAGTTCTTC
TRBJ2-3 TRBD1 - TRBV6-4 CASSDLPGGSTDTQYF TGTGCCAGCAGTGACCTACCAGGGGGATCCACAGATACGCAGTATTTT
TRBJ1-5 - once TRBV19 CATVNGYNQPQHF TGTGCCACCGTAAACGGGTACAATCAGCCCCAGCATTTT
TRBJ2-1 TRBD2 - TRBV2 CASNAGGPNNEQFF TGTGCCAGCAATGCGGGAGGGCCCAACAATGAGCAGTTCTTC
TRBJ2-3 - - TRBV18 CASSFSADTQYF TGTGCCAGCTCATTTTCGGCAGATACGCAGTATTTT
TRBJ2-3 - - TRBV12-5 CASGEVDTQYF TGTGCTAGTGGAGAGGTGGATACGCAGTATTTT
TRBJ1-4 TRBD1 few TRBV11-2 CASSLGDREFEKLFF TGTGCCAGCAGCTTGGGGGACAGGGAATTTGAAAAACTGTTTTTT
TRBJ1-1 - once TRBV27 CASLPWQGGTENTEAFF TGTGCCAGCCTCCCCTGGCAGGGTGGAACGGAGAACACTGAAGCTTTCTTT
TRBJ1-1 TRBD1 - TRBV12-5 CASGPGTGNTEAFF TGTGCTAGTGGCCCAGGGACAGGGAACACTGAAGCTTTCTTT
TRBJ2-1 TRBD2 once TRBV18 CASSGLAHNEQFF TGTGCCAGCTCAGGACTAGCGCACAATGAGCAGTTCTTC
TRBJ2-7 - few TRBV1 CTSSQDRREQYF TGCACCAGCAGCCAAGACAGGCGCGAGCAGTACTTC
TRBJ2-3 TRBD2 - TRBV30 CAWSFTRTSGRTDTQYF TGTGCCTGGAGTTTTACCCGGACTAGCGGGAGAACAGATACGCAGTATTTT
TRBJ2-5 - - TRBV5-4 CASSIVSAGETQYF TGTGCCAGCAGCATAGTATCCGCGGGGGAGACCCAGTACTTC
TRBJ2-3 - - TRBV27 CASSPDSLSWPDTQYF TGTGCCAGCAGCCCCGACTCTTTAAGTTGGCCAGATACGCAGTATTTT
TRBJ2-6 TRBD1 - TRBV11-2 CASSLVRGQGSNVLTF TGTGCCAGCAGCTTAGTTAGGGGACAGGGGTCAAACGTCCTGACTTTC
TRBJ1-6 - once TRBV6-1 CASSDSVVGSSYNSPLHF TGTGCCAGCAGTGACAGCGTGGTAGGGAGCTCCTATAATTCACCCCTCCACTTT
TRBJ2-7 - - TRBV19 CASSMTEYYEQYF TGTGCCAGTAGTATGACAGAATACTACGAGCAGTACTTC
TRBJ2-1 TRBD2 few TRBV11-3 CASLGGSSYNEQFF TGTGCCAGCTTGGGGGGGAGCTCCTACAATGAGCAGTTCTTC
TRBJ2-5 TRBD1 - TRBV13 CASSQGQQETQYF TGTGCCAGCAGCCAGGGACAGCAAGAGACCCAGTACTTC
TRBJ2-2 TRBD2 - TRBV18 CASSPAVAGANTGELFF TGTGCCAGCTCACCGGCGGTAGCGGGCGCGAACACCGGGGAGCTGTTTTTT
TRBJ1-1 TRBD1 few TRBV5-5 CASSPRGQMNTEAFF TGTGCCAGCAGCCCGAGGGGACAGATGAACACTGAAGCTTTCTTT
TRBJ2-3 - - TRBV18 CASSQEGWGTDTQYF TGTGCCAGCTCGCAGGAGGGCTGGGGCACAGATACGCAGTATTTT
TRBJ2-1 TRBD2 once TRBV5-1 CASAREGRNEQFF TGCGCCAGCGCGCGGGAGGGGAGGAATGAGCAGTTCTTC
TRBJ1-4 - - TRBV15 CATSSYRVPNEKLFF TGTGCCACCAGCAGCTACAGGGTTCCTAATGAAAAACTGTTTTTT